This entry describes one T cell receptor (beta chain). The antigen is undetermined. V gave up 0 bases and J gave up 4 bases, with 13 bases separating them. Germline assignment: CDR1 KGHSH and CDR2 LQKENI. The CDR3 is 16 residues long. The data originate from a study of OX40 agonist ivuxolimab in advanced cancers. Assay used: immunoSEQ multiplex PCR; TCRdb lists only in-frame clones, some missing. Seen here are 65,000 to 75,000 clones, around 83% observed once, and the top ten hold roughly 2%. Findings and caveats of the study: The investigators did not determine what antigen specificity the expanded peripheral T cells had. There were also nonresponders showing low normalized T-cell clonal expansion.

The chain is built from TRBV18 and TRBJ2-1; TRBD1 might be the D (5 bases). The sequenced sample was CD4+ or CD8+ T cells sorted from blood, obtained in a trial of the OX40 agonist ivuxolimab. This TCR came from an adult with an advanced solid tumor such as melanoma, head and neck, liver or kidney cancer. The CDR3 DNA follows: TGTGCCAGCTCACCACCTGGGGCCCCCGGGTACAATGAGCAGTTCTTC. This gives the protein CASSPPGAPGYNEQFF.